What follows are 13 T cell receptor beta chains derived from one specimen sequenced in a study of tumor-infiltrating lymphocytes in primary liver carcinoma. Researchers generated TCR beta cDNA from approximately 500 ng of total RNA, relying on a constant-region primer. Three nested multiplex PCR rounds, a slightly modified ARM-PCR method, built the TCR beta libraries. TRBV1-TRBV30 forward primers paired with a C-beta reverse primer drove the first two PCR rounds, around 9 cycles each. Via MiXCR, TCRdb re-called the multiplex PCR reads, giving one row per CDR3 protein. The sample lists about 120,000 distinct CDR3 sequences, around two thirds occurring once. Co-extracting RNA and DNA was done with about 17-30 mg of unsorted bulk tissue as input. What was sequenced was tumor-adjacent normal liver tissue. These TCRs come from a woman aged 55-69 years with primary liver carcinoma and hepatitis B virus infection.

This chain links TRBV4-1 with TRBJ2-5, with D perhaps assigned TRBD1 or TRBD2 (5 bases each). Germline assignment: CDR1 MGHRA and CDR2 YSYEKL. The CDR3 has 13 amino acids. CDR3 protein: CPSSFRTMGAQYF. DNA for the CDR3: TGCCCTAGCAGCTTCCGGACAATGGGGGCCCAGTACTTC.

The gene calls are TRBV10-3 and TRBJ2-7, with TRBD1 as a possible D gene (5 bases). Germline V CDR1 and CDR2: ENHRY, SYGVKD. The CDR3 has 14 amino acids. V was trimmed by 0 bases and J by 6 bases, leaving 12 bases between them. DNA of the CDR3: TGTGCCATCAGTGAGTCGCAAGGGGATCTCGAGCAGTACTTC. It codes for CAISESQGDLEQYF.

The gene calls are TRBV4-1 and TRBJ2-7; 7 bases are shared with TRBD2. With 3 bases clipped from V and 7 bases from J, the junction kept 12 bases outside the gene matches. The CDR3 consists of 15 residues. Per germline, CDR1 MGHRA and CDR2 YSYEKL. The CDR3, as DNA: TGCGCCAGCAGCCAGGAGAGCCCGGCCGGGGGGGAGCAGTACTTC. The encoded protein is CASSQESPAGGEQYF.

This clonotype was counted once. Its ends do not fully match the called genes, so a read error is possible. This rearrangement joins TRBV7-9 to TRBJ2-3, with 7 bases fitting TRBD2. The CDR3 has 14 amino acids. Germline V gives CDR1 SEHNR, CDR2 FQNEAQ (reference sequence). CDR3 protein: CASSPGLPADMQYF. CDR3 nucleotides: TGTGCCAGCAGCCCGGGACTACCCGCAGATATGCAGTATTTT.

About this clonotype: Compared with germline, one end of the junction differs, possibly owing to a read error. The chain carries TRBV29-1 and TRBJ2-1; 7 bases line up with TRBD2. This CDR3 spans 14 amino acids. Germline V gene sequence: CDR1 SQVTM, CDR2 ANQGSEA. In nucleotides, the CDR3 is TGTAGCGTTCTAGCGGAAGTAACCTACAATGAGCAGTTCTTC. Its protein is CSVLAEVTYNEQFF.

Remarks on this clonotype: Mismatch with germline at one junction end may stem from a read error. The chain joins TRBV12-3 or TRBV12-4 to TRBJ2-2, with unresolved D. This CDR3 contains 13 residues. CDR3 nucleotides: TGTGCCATCAGTTTTCGGGCCACCGGAGAGCTGTTTTTT. It codes for CAISFRATGELFF.

A word on this clonotype: This CDR3 fails to terminate in the conserved phenylalanine or tryptophan, so it likely reflects a read error. The V and J genes are TRBV11-2 and TRBJ2-2; D assignment may be TRBD1 or TRBD2 (6 bases each). CDR1 is SGHAT and CDR2 is FQNNGV in the germline V gene. This CDR3 comprises 18 residues. The CDR3 DNA reads TGTGCCAGCAACTTACAGAATAACCCGGGACTGGGGGCTGGGGGGCTGTTTTTA. Translating it yields CASNLQNNPGLGAGGLFL.

This chain joins TRBV6-5 and TRBJ2-2, with D possibly being TRBD2 (6 bases). CDR1 MNHEY and CDR2 SVGAGI come from the germline V gene. The CDR3 length is 15 residues. Trimming removed 8 bases at V and 13 bases at J, with 26 bases between. CDR3 DNA sequence: TGTGCCAGCCACCGAGGAGGGGCGATGGCCTGGGTGCTGTTTTTT. It codes for CASHRGGAMAWVLFF.

Points on this clonotype: The conserved closing phenylalanine or tryptophan is absent in this CDR3, likely reflecting a read error. This sequence joins TRBV29-1 and TRBJ1-1; a weak D match, TRBD1 (5 bases). The CDR3 spans 13 residues. Germline values: CDR1 SQVTM, CDR2 ANQGSEA. V was pared by 1 base and J by 2 bases, with 8 bases between. The CDR3 region is CSVEVGTNTEAFI. Here the CDR3 DNA reads TGCAGCGTTGAAGTGGGGACTAACACTGAAGCTTTCATT.

A word on this clonotype: This may stem from a read error, because a much larger clone lies one nucleotide away. The gene calls are TRBV6-6 and TRBJ2-6; tentative D call: TRBD2 (5 bases). This CDR3 has 15 residues. Germline-derived CDR1 and CDR2 are MNHNY and SVGAGI (reference sequence). The CDR3 loop reads CVSFMERAGANVLTF. Here the CDR3 DNA reads TGTGTCAGCTTCATGGAGAGGGCTGGGGCCAACGTCCTGACTTTC.

Details on this clonotype: Being one base from a much bigger clone, this may be a read error. The rearrangement links TRBV6-1 to TRBJ2-3; TRBD2 matches 14 bases. The CDR3 covers 18 residues. CDR1 and CDR2 from the germline V gene are MNHNS and SASEGT. This CDR3 reads CTTGKGTSGRGVTDTQYF. The CDR3 DNA reads as TGTACCACCGGGAAGGGGACTAGCGGGAGAGGTGTCACAGATACGCAGTATTTT.

In its sample, this clonotype was seen many times. The chain links TRBV28 to TRBJ2-3, with 13 bases identical to TRBD2. The CDR3 covers 18 residues. The V segment lost 6 bases and the J segment 6 bases; nucleotides outside the gene matches: 15. Germline assignment: CDR1 MDHEN and CDR2 SYDVKM. CDR3 coding DNA: TGTGCCAGCAGCTTACCATCCACTAGCGGGAGGGCCCGGGATACGCAGTATTTT. Translating it yields CASSLPSTSGRARDTQYF. The variable domain in full, completed from reference TRBV28 and TRBJ2-3, reads DVKVTQSSRYLVKRTGEKVFLECVQDMDHENMFWYRQDPGLGLRLIYFSYDVKMKEKGDIPEGYSVSREKKERFSLILESASTNQTSMYLCASSLPSTSGRARDTQYFGPGTRLTVL.

Comments on this clonotype: Because the CDR3 is missing its conserved closing phenylalanine or tryptophan, this is likely a read error. No DNA is shown, since the ends of the CDR3 on it are uncertain; the CDR3 is the one TCRdb lists. V gene TRBV6-5 combines with J gene TRBJ1-1; TRBD1 is taken as the D call from the table, unchecked against the DNA. The V gene's germline CDR1 is MNHEY and CDR2 SVGAGI. The CDR3 contains 15 residues when both ends are counted. CDR3 region: CASRPRGQKNTEASL.